This T cell receptor (beta chain) was captured by sequencing in a study of blood T cell repertoires in COVID-19 (TCRdb year 2020). A note on the overall study: Samples from collaborators originated in the United States, Italy and Spain and spanned both the acute and convalescent phases of COVID-19. Deeply sampled blood TCRbeta repertoires from subjects exposed to, actively infected with, or recovered from COVID-19 were included in the dataset. Sample metadata almost always included a de-identified subject ID, COVID-19 status, age in years and sex. Where available, HLA class I and class II types were taken from metadata supplied by the sample provider and were not determined by assay-based typing. Samples were obtained from the ongoing ImmuneRACE study (first 160 participants) and from some 1,200 subjects provided by 6 global collaborators. The prospective study material was composed of cDNA or gDNA derived from T cells, B-cell-depleted T cells, or PBMCs. A freely available public database, intended as a resource for researchers studying the immune response to SARS-CoV-2, is where the repertoires were released. The research as a whole found: Clinical and demographic metadata were provided uncurated, with the amount varying by source and participant.

The immunoSEQ Assay, a bias-controlled multiplex PCR, was used to amplify TCRbeta CDR3 regions from genomic DNA. As for how the authors treated the data: Within the assay, amplification of reference gene primers was used to estimate how many nucleated cells each sample contained. To quantify the absolute abundance of each unique TCRbeta CDR3 rearrangement, sequence reads were collapsed and filtered. For each sample, productive Simpson clonality was calculated as the square root of Simpson's diversity index across productive rearrangements. Not all clones reach the TCRdb copy of this immuneACCESS table, which keeps in-frame sequences only. Checked studies attribute under half of the gap to unresolved V genes and leave the rest unexplained. The V and J calls and clone size were taken over from that table, and D and trimming were inferred from the DNA. The sample table lists under 300,000 clones, roughly four fifths of them with a count of one. The top ten clonotypes cover about 4% of the sample.

There are 13 amino acids in the CDR3, from cysteine to phenylalanine inclusive. Of all the DNA, just the CDR3 is kept, 39 bases in frame from base 1. Reading the germline V gene (reference sequence) gives CDR1 MNHEY and CDR2 SMNVEV. V is reduced by 6 bases and J by 5 bases, leaving a spacing of 13 bases between them. Each collaborating institution followed its own protocols to collect whole blood in K2EDTA tubes. For TCRbeta analysis, collaborators shipped samples as frozen whole blood, isolated PBMCs, or DNA extracted from either of those sample types. Notes on this clone: Which antigen it targets is not known. The input lacks base qualities; no much larger clone sits a single base away.

Sequenced material: peripheral blood. This TCR came from a man between 45 and 60 years old with acute or convalescent COVID-19. The chain uses TRBV27 and TRBJ2-5; 5 matching bases give a weak D call of TRBD1. The DNA is TGTGCCAGCAGGAATGCAGGGCGGGAGACCCAGTACTTC. Its translation is CASRNAGRETQYF.